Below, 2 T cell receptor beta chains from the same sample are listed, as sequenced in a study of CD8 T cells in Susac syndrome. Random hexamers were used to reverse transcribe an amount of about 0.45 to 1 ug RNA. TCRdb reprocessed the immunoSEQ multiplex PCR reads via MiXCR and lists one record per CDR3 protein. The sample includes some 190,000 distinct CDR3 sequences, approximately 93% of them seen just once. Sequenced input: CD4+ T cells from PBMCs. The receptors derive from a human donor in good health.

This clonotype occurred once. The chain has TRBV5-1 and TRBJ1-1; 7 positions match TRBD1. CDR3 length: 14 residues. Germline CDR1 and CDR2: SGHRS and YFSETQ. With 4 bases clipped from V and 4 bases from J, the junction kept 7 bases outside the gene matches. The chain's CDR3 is CASSGRQGGTEAFF. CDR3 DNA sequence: TGCGCCAGCAGCGGCCGACAGGGCGGCACTGAAGCTTTCTTT.

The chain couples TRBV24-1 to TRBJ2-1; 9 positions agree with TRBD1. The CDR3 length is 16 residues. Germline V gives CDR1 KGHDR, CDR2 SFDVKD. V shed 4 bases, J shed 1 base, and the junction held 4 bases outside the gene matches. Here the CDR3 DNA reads TGTGCCACCAGTGAGCCGGGACAGGGTTCCTACAATGAGCAGTTCTTC. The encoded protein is CATSEPGQGSYNEQFF.